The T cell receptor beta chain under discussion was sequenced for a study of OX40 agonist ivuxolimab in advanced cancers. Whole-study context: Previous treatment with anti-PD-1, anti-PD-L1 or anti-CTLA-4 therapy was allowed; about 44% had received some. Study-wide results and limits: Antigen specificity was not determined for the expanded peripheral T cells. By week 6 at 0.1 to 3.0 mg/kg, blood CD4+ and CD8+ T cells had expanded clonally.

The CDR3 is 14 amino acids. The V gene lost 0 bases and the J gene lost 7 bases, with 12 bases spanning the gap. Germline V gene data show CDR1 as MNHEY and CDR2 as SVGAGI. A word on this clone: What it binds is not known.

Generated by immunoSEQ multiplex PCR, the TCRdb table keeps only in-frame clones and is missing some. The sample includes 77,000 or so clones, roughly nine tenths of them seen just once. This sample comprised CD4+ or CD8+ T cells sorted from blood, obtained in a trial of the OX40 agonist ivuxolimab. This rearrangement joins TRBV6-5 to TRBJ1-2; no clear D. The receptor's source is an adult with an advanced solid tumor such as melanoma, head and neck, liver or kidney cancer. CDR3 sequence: CASSYSTAIRGYTF. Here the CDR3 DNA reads TGTGCCAGCAGTTACTCGACGGCCATTCGTGGCTACACCTTC.